Below are 2 T cell receptor beta chains sequenced from a single sample in a study of T cell responses to AZD1222 COVID-19 vaccine. The data were produced by immunoSEQ multiplex PCR, yet TCRdb's version contains in-frame clones alone and is incomplete. The sample contains some 150,000 clones, approximately 93% of which appear only once. The material was peripheral blood, obtained on day 0 of AZD1222 vaccination. These receptor sequences come from an adult in good health.

J is TRBJ2-2 and V is TRBV5-4; no firm D call. Germline loops: CDR1 SGHNT, CDR2 YYREEE (reference sequence). V was trimmed by 3 bases and J by 4 bases, leaving 10 bases between them. This CDR3 spans 14 amino acids. This CDR3 reads CASSSQTSTGELFF. The DNA of the CDR3 is TGTGCCAGCAGCTCCCAGACAAGCACCGGGGAGCTGTTTTTT. Variable domain in full (rest from reference TRBV5-4 and TRBJ2-2): ETGVTQSPTHLIKTRGQQVTLRCSSQSGHNTVSWYQQALGQGPQFIFQYYREEENGRGNFPPRFSGLQFPNYSSELNVNALELDDSALYLCASSSQTSTGELFFGEGSRLTVL.

The chain combines TRBV13 with TRBJ1-2; D call uncertain. V lost 5 bases, J lost 2 bases, and 21 bases lay in between. CDR1 PRHDT and CDR2 FYEKMQ come from the germline V gene (reference sequence). The CDR3 sequence is 17 residues long. The CDR3, as DNA: TGTGCCAGCAGCCCCCCCTGGCAGGCAACCGTAAACTATGGCTACACCTTC. Translating gives CASSPPWQATVNYGYTF.